This T cell receptor beta chain appears in the sequencing data of a study of a mutant IDH1 vaccine in newly diagnosed glioma. About the research overall: With temozolomide cycles, or 4-6 weeks after radiotherapy alone, vaccination was started. The treated population exhibited a male proportion of around 62%, a female proportion of roughly 40%, and a mean age of about 40 years. Before enrollment, patients got radiotherapy alone, temozolomide alone, or mostly the combination.

This table comes from immunoSEQ multiplex PCR, and its TCRdb copy is limited to in-frame clones, with some not included. The sample has some 80,000 clones, roughly 85% seen once. A note on this clone: Its antigen is unidentified.

Stated time point: week 23, last vaccination. Alongside topical imiquimod, each dose of vaccine comprised 300 ug of mutant IDH1 20-mer peptide. Those who donated had recent WHO grade 3 or 4 IDH1-mutant, ATRX-lost astrocytomas. Germline lookup yields CDR1 SNHLY and CDR2 FYNNEI. V lost 6 bases and J 3 bases, leaving 9 bases between the germline ends. CDR3 size: 12 residues. The source was PBMCs, collected from a glioma patient whose treatment included an IDH1 peptide vaccine. This TCR was sampled from a woman aged 50 to 60 with glioma. J is TRBJ2-7 and V is TRBV2, with TRBD2 as a possible D gene (6 bases). For the CDR3, the DNA is TGTGCCAGCAGGACCGGGAGCTACGAGCAGTACTTC. Protein: CASRTGSYEQYF.